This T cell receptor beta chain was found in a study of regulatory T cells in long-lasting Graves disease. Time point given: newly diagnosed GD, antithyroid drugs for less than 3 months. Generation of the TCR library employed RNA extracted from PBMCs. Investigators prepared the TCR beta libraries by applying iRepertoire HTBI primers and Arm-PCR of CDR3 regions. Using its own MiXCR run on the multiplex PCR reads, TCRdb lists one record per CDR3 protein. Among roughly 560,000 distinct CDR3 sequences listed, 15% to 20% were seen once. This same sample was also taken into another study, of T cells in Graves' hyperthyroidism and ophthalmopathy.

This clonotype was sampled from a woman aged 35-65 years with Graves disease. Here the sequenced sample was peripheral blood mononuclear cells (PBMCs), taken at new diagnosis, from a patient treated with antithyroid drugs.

Here the CDR3 DNA reads TGCGCCAGCAGCCAAGTGCAGCGGGAGGGCCCTGGAGATACGCAGTATTTT. Its protein product is CASSQVQREGPGDTQYF. This chain links TRBV4-1 with TRBJ2-3; TRBD2 matches at 10 bases. The junction had 9 bases not matched to a gene; V was cut back by 1 base and J by 5 bases. Per germline, CDR1 MGHRA and CDR2 YSYEKL. The CDR3 runs to 17 residues.